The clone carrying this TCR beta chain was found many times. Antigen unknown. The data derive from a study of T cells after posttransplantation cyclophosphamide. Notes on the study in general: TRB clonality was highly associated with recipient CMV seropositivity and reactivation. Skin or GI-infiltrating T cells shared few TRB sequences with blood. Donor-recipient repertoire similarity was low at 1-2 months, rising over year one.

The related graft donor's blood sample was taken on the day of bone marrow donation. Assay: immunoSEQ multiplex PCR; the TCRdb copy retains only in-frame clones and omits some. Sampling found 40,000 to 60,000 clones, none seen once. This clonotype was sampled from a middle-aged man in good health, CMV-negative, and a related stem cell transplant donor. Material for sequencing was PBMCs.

CDR3 in DNA: TGTGCCAGCAGCTTAGTTAGAAGCTCTGGAAACACCATATATTTT. Translating gives CASSLVRSSGNTIYF. The chain uses TRBV7-8 and TRBJ1-3; D is unresolved. Germline V gene lookup returns CDR1 SGHVS and CDR2 FQNEAQ. The CDR3 contains 15 residues. Trimming cost V 1 base and J 0 bases, with 7 bases left between them.